The next 27 T cell receptor beta chains were all read from a single sample in a study of early T cells in non-severe SARS-CoV-2 infection. TCRdb redid the calling of the 5' RACE reads with MiXCR, one entry per CDR3 protein. Among fewer than 80,000 distinct CDR3 sequences listed, 12% were seen once. Sequencing was performed on whole blood. These receptors all come from an adult who was a healthcare worker with PCR-confirmed SARS-CoV-2 infection or an uninfected control (not recorded which).

This chain joins TRBV6-4 and TRBJ2-3; 7 nucleotides line up with TRBD2. Losses at the gene ends were 2 bases for V and 5 bases for J; bases not matched to a gene: 7. The germline CDR1 and CDR2 sequences are MRHNA and SNTAGT. The CDR3 loop spans 15 amino acids. CDR3 in DNA: TGTGCCAGCAGTGACAAGGCGGGAGAGGGAGATACGCAGTATTTT. Protein sequence: CASSDKAGEGDTQYF.

This clonotype was observed at least ten times. The J gene is TRBJ2-7, the V gene TRBV7-3; 8 bases match TRBD2. The CDR3 extends over 15 amino acids. Looked up from germline, CDR1 is SGHTA and CDR2 is FQGTGA. The V segment lost 2 bases and the J segment 4 bases; nucleotides outside the gene matches: 7. In DNA, the CDR3 is TGTGCCAGCAGCTTAGAAGCGGGAGCGTCGTACGAGCAGTACTTC. This codes for CASSLEAGASYEQYF.

The rearrangement joins TRBV12-3 or TRBV12-4 to TRBJ2-3, with 13 bases lining up with TRBD2. The CDR3 length is 15 residues. The ends lost 7 bases at V and 4 bases at J; junction bases unmatched: 5. This CDR3 is CASTRLAGGPDTQYF. The DNA for the CDR3 is TGTGCCAGCACCAGACTAGCGGGAGGCCCAGATACGCAGTATTTT.

V gene TRBV12-3 or TRBV12-4 combines with J gene TRBJ2-5, with D maybe TRBD1 (6 bases). The V gene lost 6 bases and the J gene lost 4 bases, with 15 bases spanning the gap. This CDR3 contains 14 residues. The CDR3 region has the DNA TGTGCCAGCAGACCACAGGGTATCTTAGAGACCCAGTACTTC. It specifies CASRPQGILETQYF.

Regarding this clonotype: The junction departs from germline at one end; a sequencing error may be responsible. The chain recombines TRBV20-1 with TRBJ2-2, with TRBD1 matching 7 bases. Per germline, CDR1 DFQATT and CDR2 SNEGSKA (reference sequence). CDR3 length: 15 amino acids. CDR3 sequence reads: CSTSSGDSHSGELFF. CDR3 DNA: TGCAGTACTAGTTCCGGGGACAGCCATTCCGGGGAGCTGTTTTTT.

This clonotype was detected ten times or more. J is TRBJ2-1 and V is TRBV25-1; the match to TRBD2 covers 15 bases. V dropped 6 bases and J dropped 10; count of bases not matched to a gene: 7. The CDR3 has 15 amino acids. CDR1 MGHDK and CDR2 SYGVNS come from the germline V gene. CDR3 DNA sequence: TGTGCCAGCAGGCCGGGACTAGCGGGAGGAGGGGAGCAGTTCTTC. Protein sequence: CASRPGLAGGGEQFF.

The chain has TRBV5-6 and TRBJ2-1; TRBD1 matches 7 bases. The trim removed 4 bases at V and 4 bases at J, leaving 11 bases unmatched. CDR3 length: 16 amino acids. Germline V gene sequence: CDR1 SGHDT, CDR2 YYEEEE. CDR3 sequence (DNA): TGTGCCAGCAGCCGCATCTACAGGGGCGCGTACAATGAGCAGTTCTTC. This sequence encodes CASSRIYRGAYNEQFF.

This clonotype appeared many times. The gene calls are TRBV19 and TRBJ2-7, with D uncertain. The CDR3 is made up of 12 amino acids. Germline V gives CDR1 LNHDA, CDR2 SQIVND (reference sequence). V was clipped by 6 bases and J by 3 bases, with 9 bases between them. As DNA, the CDR3 is TGTGCCAGTAGCGGCCACGGCTACGAGCAGTACTTC. Protein sequence: CASSGHGYEQYF.

This clonotype was recorded many times. The rearrangement links TRBV30 to TRBJ2-7; perhaps TRBD1 as D (5 bases). Germline-derived CDR1 and CDR2 are GTSNPN and SVGIG (reference sequence). Trimming took 0 bases from V and 6 from J, leaving 9 bases between them. The CDR3 is 12 residues long. The DNA for the CDR3 is TGTGCCTGGAGTGTAGGGGCCGGCGAGCAGTACTTC. It yields the protein CAWSVGAGEQYF.

This clonotype has ten or more counts. This chain joins TRBV15 and TRBJ2-3, with 8 bases lining up with TRBD1. The CDR3 loop spans 15 amino acids. The J segment lost 2 bases and the V segment lost 1 base, leaving 2 bases of the junction unmatched. Germline V gives CDR1 LNHNV, CDR2 YYDKDF (reference sequence). The CDR3 sequence is CATSRGTGPTDTQYF. As DNA, the CDR3 is TGTGCCACCAGCAGAGGGACAGGGCCCACAGATACGCAGTATTTT. Filled out from reference TRBV15 and TRBJ2-3, the complete variable domain reads DAMVIQNPRYQVTQFGKPVTLSCSQTLNHNVMYWYQQKSSQAPKLLFHYYDKDFNNEADTPDNFQSRRPNTSFCFLDIRSPGLGDTAMYLCATSRGTGPTDTQYFGPGTRLTVL.

This chain connects TRBV12-3 or TRBV12-4 to TRBJ2-2, with 12 bases matching TRBD2. The ends lost 4 bases at V and 7 bases at J; junction bases unmatched: 4. This CDR3 is 15 amino acids long. CDR3 sequence (DNA): TGTGCCAGCAGTTGGACTAGCGGGAAGGTCGGGGAGCTGTTTTTT. As protein: CASSWTSGKVGELFF.

This clonotype is medium-sized. This chain joins TRBV20-1 and TRBJ1-1; no definite D call. Trimming took off 6 bases at V and 0 bases at J, with 5 bases between the two ends. This CDR3 region has 11 residues. The germline V gene has CDR1 DFQATT and CDR2 SNEGSKA (reference sequence). The DNA of the CDR3 is TGCAGTGCCCGAATGAACACTGAAGCTTTCTTT. This codes for CSARMNTEAFF.

In its sample, this clonotype ranks as medium-sized. The rearrangement links TRBV7-2 to TRBJ2-7, with D maybe TRBD1 (5 bases). V dropped 5 bases and J dropped 0 bases, with 17 bases sitting between them. The CDR3 sequence is 16 residues long. From germline, CDR1 is SGHTA and CDR2 FQGNSA. CDR3: CASSPEKGQYSYEQYF. CDR3 bases: TGTGCCAGCAGCCCCGAGAAGGGGCAATACTCCTACGAGCAGTACTTC.

This clonotype has just one count. V is TRBV7-6 and J is TRBJ2-7; D not resolved. Germline V lookup: CDR1 SGHVS, CDR2 FNYEAQ. There are 14 residues in the CDR3. V was trimmed by 0 bases and J by 0 bases, leaving 6 bases between them. Here the CDR3 reads CASSLARNSYEQYF. DNA of the CDR3: TGTGCCAGCAGCTTAGCCAGGAACTCCTACGAGCAGTACTTC.

This clonotype was seen many times. The chain carries TRBV4-1 and TRBJ1-2; D gene unclear. CDR1 and CDR2 from the germline V gene are MGHRA and YSYEKL. CDR3 length: 12 amino acids. V was trimmed by 0 bases and J by 8 bases, leaving 7 bases between them. The CDR3 bases are TGCGCCAGCAGCCAAGATGAGTTCGGCTACACCTTC. Translated, it gives CASSQDEFGYTF.

This chain uses TRBV7-2 with TRBJ2-7; the D gene is possibly TRBD2 (6 bases). CDR1 SGHTA and CDR2 FQGNSA come from the germline V gene. The CDR3 length is 15 residues. V was shortened by 5 bases and J by 1 base, with 15 bases between the two germline ends. CDR3 protein: CASSPWSRESYEQYF. The DNA of the CDR3 is TGTGCCAGCAGCCCATGGTCTCGGGAGTCCTACGAGCAGTACTTC.

The chain joins TRBV19 to TRBJ2-1; a weak D match, TRBD1 (5 bases). The germline CDR1 and CDR2 sequences are LNHDA and SQIVND (reference sequence). V was shortened by 5 bases and J by 8 bases, with 13 bases between the two germline ends. This CDR3 contains 13 residues. For the CDR3, the DNA is TGTGCCAGTAGTCAAAGCAGGGTCGATGAGCAGTTCTTC. This translates into CASSQSRVDEQFF.

This clonotype was recorded at least ten times. J is TRBJ2-4 and V is TRBV9, with D hard to call. The CDR3 length is 14 residues. Germline values: CDR1 SGDLS, CDR2 YYNGEE. V was clipped by 4 bases and J by 0 bases, with 8 bases between them. The chain's CDR3 is CASSTTSAKNIQYF. In nucleotides, the CDR3 is TGTGCCAGCAGCACGACTTCAGCCAAAAACATTCAGTACTTC.

This clonotype has just a few counts. The chain is built from TRBV3-1 and TRBJ2-3, with D uncertain. The CDR3 is 12 residues long. The germline CDR1 and CDR2 sequences are LGHDT and YNNKEL (reference sequence). Trimming took 4 bases from V and 6 from J, leaving 8 bases between them. The CDR3 DNA reads as TGTGCCAGCAGCCCCTTTCAGGATACGCAGTATTTT. This encodes CASSPFQDTQYF.

The chain employs TRBV27 and TRBJ1-1; possibly TRBD1 for D (5 bases). The CDR3 is made up of 16 amino acids. The germline V gene encodes CDR1 MNHEY and CDR2 SMNVEV (reference sequence). V lost 0 bases and J lost 5, with 16 bases in between. CDR3 protein: CASSLSGRTGKTEAFF. CDR3 nucleotide sequence: TGTGCCAGCAGTTTATCGGGGCGCACGGGTAAGACTGAAGCTTTCTTT.

The rearrangement links TRBV6-6 to TRBJ2-1, with D uncertain. The CDR3 has 16 residues. Germline V gives CDR1 MNHNY, CDR2 SVGAGI (reference sequence). Trimming cost V 4 bases and J 0 bases, with 13 bases left between them. The chain's CDR3 is CASSSTVRSSYNEQFF. Written as DNA, the CDR3 is TGTGCCAGCAGTTCGACCGTCCGGAGCTCCTACAATGAGCAGTTCTTC.

This clonotype has at least ten counts. The chain carries TRBV20-1 and TRBJ1-5; D possibly corresponds to TRBD1 (5 bases). The V end lost 0 bases, the J end lost 2 bases, and 8 bases lay between the germline ends. The CDR3 is 14 residues long. Germline values: CDR1 DFQATT, CDR2 SNEGSKA (reference sequence). This CDR3 is CSARDREGNQPQHF. CDR3 sequence (DNA): TGCAGTGCTAGAGACAGGGAGGGCAATCAGCCCCAGCATTTT.

In its sample, this clonotype was seen many times. The V call is TRBV20-1, the J call TRBJ2-6; D remains unclear. The germline V and J ends were trimmed by 5 bases and 0 bases, with 8 bases remaining between them. Germline assignment: CDR1 DFQATT and CDR2 SNEGSKA (reference sequence). This CDR3 region has 14 residues. Here the CDR3 reads CSAVRSSGANVLTF. CDR3 in DNA: TGCAGTGCTGTACGCTCCTCTGGGGCCAACGTCCTGACTTTC.

In this sample, this clonotype turned up many times. The chain recombines TRBV20-1 with TRBJ1-2, with D unclear. V was shortened by 3 bases and J by 1 base, with 9 bases between the two germline ends. CDR1 is DFQATT, CDR2 SNEGSKA, per germline (reference sequence). CDR3 length: 13 residues. The CDR3 nucleotides read TGCAGTGCTAGGTCGGTCGGTAACTATGGCTACACCTTC. It encodes CSARSVGNYGYTF.

This clonotype was observed at least ten times. The chain carries TRBV7-8 and TRBJ1-5; 7 positions agree with TRBD1. Unmatched junction bases numbered 9, after V lost 5 bases and J lost 2 bases. Per the germline V gene, CDR1 is SGHVS and CDR2 is FQNEAQ. CDR3 length equals 16 residues. Here the CDR3 DNA reads TGTGCCAGCAGCACACCAGACAGGGACGGCAATCAGCCCCAGCATTTT. It yields the protein CASSTPDRDGNQPQHF.

This clonotype has only a few counts. This chain uses TRBV3-1 with TRBJ1-1; D is unclear. There are 14 residues in the CDR3. V lost 3 bases to trimming and J lost 0 bases, with 8 bases between them. From germline, CDR1 is LGHDT and CDR2 YNNKEL (reference sequence). As DNA, the CDR3 is TGTGCCAGCAGCCAGCCAGGAATGAACACTGAAGCTTTCTTT. Translating it yields CASSQPGMNTEAFF.

In its sample, this clonotype was seen many times. V usage is TRBV10-3 and J usage is TRBJ1-5, with D tentatively TRBD1 (6 bases). Germline CDR1 reads ENHRY; CDR2 reads SYGVKD. This CDR3 spans 15 amino acids. V lost 3 bases and J 5 bases, leaving 14 bases between the germline ends. The CDR3 nucleotides read TGTGCCATCAGTGAAGCGGGGGGCAGGGATCAGCCCCAGCATTTT. Translating it yields CAISEAGGRDQPQHF.